This paragraph covers one T cell receptor (beta chain) sequence. The data stem from a study of blood T cell repertoires in COVID-19. Study-level information: In each case, the material was cDNA or gDNA derived from T cells, B-cell-depleted T cells, or PBMCs.

V gave up 3 bases and J gave up 0 bases, with 9 bases separating them. This CDR3 is 15 amino acids long. The germline gives CDR1 SGHNT, CDR2 YENEEA. Participants were placed into cohorts based on the clinical history they reported. In the original workflow: Amplification from reference gene primers served as the basis for estimated nucleated cell counts. The repertoire was sequenced with immunoSEQ multiplex PCR; TCRdb's copy has only in-frame clones and lacks some. The DNA gave D and trimming, while V, J and clone size come from that table. The repertoire holds around 130,000 clones, with about 81% as singletons.

This TCR was sampled from a middle-aged man with acute COVID-19. The chain is built from TRBV11-3 and TRBJ2-1; a weak D match, TRBD2 (6 bases). The sample comprised PBMCs or T cells enriched from blood (not recorded which). The CDR3: CASSFGGASYNEQFF. CDR3 bases: TGTGCCAGCAGCTTCGGAGGGGCCTCCTACAATGAGCAGTTCTTC.